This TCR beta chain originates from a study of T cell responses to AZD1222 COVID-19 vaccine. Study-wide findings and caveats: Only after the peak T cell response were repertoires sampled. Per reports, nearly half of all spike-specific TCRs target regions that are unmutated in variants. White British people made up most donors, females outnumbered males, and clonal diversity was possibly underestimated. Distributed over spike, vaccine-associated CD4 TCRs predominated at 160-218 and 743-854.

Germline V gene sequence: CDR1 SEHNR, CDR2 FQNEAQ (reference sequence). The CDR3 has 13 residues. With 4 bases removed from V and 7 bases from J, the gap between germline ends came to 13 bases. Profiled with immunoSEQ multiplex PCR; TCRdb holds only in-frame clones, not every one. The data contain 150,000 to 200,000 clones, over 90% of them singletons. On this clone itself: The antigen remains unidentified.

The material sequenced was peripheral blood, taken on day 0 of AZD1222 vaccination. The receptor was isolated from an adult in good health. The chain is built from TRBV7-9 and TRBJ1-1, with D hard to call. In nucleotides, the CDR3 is TGTGCCAGCAGCTACTACGGATGGGGTGAAGCTTTCTTT. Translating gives CASSYYGWGEAFF.